This T cell receptor (beta chain) was documented in a study of T cell repertoires in cytomegalovirus infection. On the study more broadly: Evidence of both CMV infection and a matching HLA type came from public TCR beta signatures. Notes on the study in general: Carriers of CMV plus the relevant HLA were identified by cumulative public TCR beta family frequency.

TCRdb recomputed calls from the reads with MiXCR, one row per CDR3 protein. The sample yields hundreds of thousands of distinct CDR3 sequences, under 45% seen once. Germline-derived CDR1 and CDR2 are MNHNS and SASEGT. This CDR3 has 12 residues. Trimming stripped 2 bases from V and 7 bases from J, with 8 bases between. This clonotype was counted only a few times. Antigen: not known. This TCR was recovered from a human donor in good health (CMV status not recorded). Some clones in this sample may be carry-over from other donors' samples. V and J are TRBV6-1 and TRBJ1-1; no definite D call. The source was cultured PBMCs, collected from culture after CMV antigen stimulation. CDR3 coding DNA: TGTGCCAGCAGTGAAATGGCCTTTGAAGCTTTCTTT. This gives the protein CASSEMAFEAFF.